The text below deals with one T cell receptor beta chain. Its antigen remains unidentified. The protocol was immunoSEQ multiplex PCR, while the TCRdb copy is restricted to in-frame clones and leaves out a portion. The sample has about 20,000 clones; more than 65% are singletons. The data were obtained in a study of CD4 T cells in relation to SARS-CoV-2 and coronaviruses. The unexposed donors gave CD4+ T cells in about 2010-2019, prior to COVID-19. After about 10 days of culture, CD4+ T cells were isolated. Germline loops: CDR1 SGHTA, CDR2 FQGNSA. The CDR3 length is 13 residues. Trimming pared 2 bases from V and 5 bases from J, leaving 7 bases between.

What was sequenced was CD4+ T cells from PBMCs, cultured in vitro. The TCR originated in a human donor in good health. The chain is built from TRBV7-2 and TRBJ2-1; D unresolved. The CDR3 DNA reads TGTGCCAGCAGCTTACGGGTGAACAATGAGCAGTTCTTC. This encodes CASSLRVNNEQFF. Full variable domain (rest looked up from reference TRBV7-2 and TRBJ2-1): GAGVSQSPSNKVTEKGKDVELRCDPISGHTALYWYRQSLGQGLEFLIYFQGNSAPDKSGLPSDRFSAERTGGSVSTLTIQRTQQEDSAVYLCASSLRVNNEQFFGPGTRLTVL.